Reported below is one TCR delta chain. The sample carries other DNA sequences with the same CDR3. The data belong to a study of gamma-delta T cells after stem cell transplantation. Trimming took 3 bases from V and 2 from J; bases not matched to a gene: 2. This CDR3 contains 14 residues. CDR1 GEAIGNYY and CDR2 EKD come from the germline V gene. TCRdb made new clone calls on the RT-PCR reads using CATT. The sample gives about 1,200 delta-chain clones, about 2.3% of which show up once; 25% to 40% is in the top ten. This chain joins TRDV2 and TRDJ1; 10 bases agree with TRDD3. What was sequenced was gamma-delta T cells. The clonotype comes from a human donor. It is not recorded whose cells these are; they may come from a transplant donor. CDR3 protein: CACDSLGDTDKLIF. DNA for the CDR3: TGTGCCTGTGACTCACTGGGGGATACCGATAAACTCATCTTT.